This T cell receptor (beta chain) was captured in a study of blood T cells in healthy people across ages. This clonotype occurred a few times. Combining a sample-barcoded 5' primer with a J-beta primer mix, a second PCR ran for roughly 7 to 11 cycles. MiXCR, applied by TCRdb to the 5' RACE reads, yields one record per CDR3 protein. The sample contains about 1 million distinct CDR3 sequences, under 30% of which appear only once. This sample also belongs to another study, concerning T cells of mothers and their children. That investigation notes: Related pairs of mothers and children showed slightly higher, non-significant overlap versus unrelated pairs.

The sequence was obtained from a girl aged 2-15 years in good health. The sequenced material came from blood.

CDR3 sequence reads: CASSPHRGLLYEQYF. CDR3 nucleotide sequence: TGTGCCAGCAGCCCGCACAGGGGGCTCTTATACGAGCAGTACTTC. The J gene is TRBJ2-5, the V gene TRBV4-2, with TRBD1 identical over 9 bases. The J call may be in error: the DNA end matches TRBJ2-7 better. The germline CDR1 and CDR2 sequences are LGHNA and YNFKEQ. This CDR3 spans 15 amino acids.